Each of the 23 T cell receptor beta chains below was sequenced from the same sample in a study of shared clonotypes between healthy human individuals. Only in-frame clones appear in the TCRdb table, and some are missing; sequencing was by immunoSEQ multiplex PCR. The sample lists approximately 1.9 million clones; just over 90% were seen once. CD45RO-negative CD8 cells positively selected for CCR7 made up the naive population, which excluded terminally differentiated effector memory CD45RA+ cells. Sequenced sample: naive CD8+ T cells from PBMCs. These receptors were obtained from a man aged 18 to 29 in good health. Some clones in this sample may be carry-over from other donors' samples.

This chain joins TRBV6-5 and TRBJ1-1, with 7 bases identical to TRBD1. CDR1 is MNHEY and CDR2 is SVGAGI in the germline V gene. This CDR3 has 13 amino acids. The trim removed 10 bases at V and 2 bases at J, leaving 7 bases unmatched. The DNA of the CDR3 is TGTGCCATACATGACAGGGAAAACACTGAAGCTTTCTTT. As protein: CAIHDRENTEAFF.

This chain joins TRBV30 and TRBJ2-1, with no clear D. Trimming removed 0 bases from V and 4 bases from J, with 13 bases in between. The CDR3 loop spans 15 amino acids. Per germline, CDR1 GTSNPN and CDR2 SVGIG (reference sequence). CDR3 in DNA: TGTGCCTGGAGTGTAGCCCTCCGTAGATACAATGAGCAGTTCTTC. It specifies CAWSVALRRYNEQFF.

This sequence joins TRBV7-9 and TRBJ1-1, with TRBD1 as a possible D gene (5 bases). The CDR3 is made up of 13 amino acids. Per germline, CDR1 SEHNR and CDR2 FQNEAQ (reference sequence). V lost 4 bases, J lost 8 bases, and 14 bases lay in between. The CDR3 bases are TGTGCCAGCAGCTCCATTAACAGGCCGGAAGCTTTCTTT. It codes for CASSSINRPEAFF.

The rearrangement links TRBV27 to TRBJ2-3; a possible D gene is TRBD2 (5 bases). Germline CDR1 MNHEY, CDR2 SMNVEV (reference sequence). Trimming took off 5 bases at V and 6 bases at J, with 12 bases between the two ends. CDR3 length equals 13 residues. CDR3 amino acids: CASSPLVSDTQYF. DNA of the CDR3: TGTGCCAGCAGTCCACTAGTTTCCGATACGCAGTATTTT.

V usage is TRBV9 and J usage is TRBJ2-5, with 7 positions matching TRBD1. The junction had 0 bases not matched to a gene; V was cut back by 3 bases and J by 1 base. CDR3 length equals 13 residues. Per germline, CDR1 SGDLS and CDR2 YYNGEE. CDR3 in amino acids: CASSGTGQETQYF. For the CDR3, the DNA is TGTGCCAGCAGCGGGACAGGCCAAGAGACCCAGTACTTC.

Points on this clone: Other nucleotide sequences in the sample specify the same CDR3. The rearrangement joins TRBV27 to TRBJ2-7; TRBD1 matches 9 bases. Germline V CDR1 and CDR2: MNHEY, SMNVEV (reference sequence). V was pared by 4 bases and J by 4 bases, with 8 bases of the junction left unmatched. The length of the CDR3 is 15 residues. The CDR3 DNA is TGTGCCAGCAGTTCCTCCGGGACAGGGCGGTACGAGCAGTACTTC. Protein sequence: CASSSSGTGRYEQYF.

The rearrangement joins TRBV7-8 to TRBJ1-2, with D tentatively TRBD1 (6 bases). This CDR3 has 16 residues. Germline assignment: CDR1 SGHVS and CDR2 FQNEAQ. Trimming took 1 base from V and 0 from J, leaving 12 bases between them. Written as DNA, the CDR3 is TGTGCCAGCAGCTTAGGAACAGGGCTCACTAACTATGGCTACACCTTC. This gives the protein CASSLGTGLTNYGYTF. Filled out from reference TRBV7-8 and TRBJ1-2, the complete variable domain reads GAGVSQSPRYKVAKRGQDVALRCDPISGHVSLFWYQQALGQGPEFLTYFQNEAQLDKSGLPSDRFFAERPEGSVSTLKIQRTQQEDSAVYLCASSLGTGLTNYGYTFGSGTRLTVV.

This chain links TRBV5-4 with TRBJ1-4; 12 bases align to TRBD1. The CDR3 totals 15 residues. Germline values: CDR1 SGHNT, CDR2 YYREEE (reference sequence). Unmatched junction bases numbered 3, after V lost 1 base and J lost 8 bases. CDR3 sequence: CASSLRDRGREKLFF. The DNA for the CDR3 is TGTGCCAGCAGCTTGAGGGACAGGGGGCGCGAAAAACTGTTTTTT.

The CDR3, as DNA: TGTGCCAGCAGTTTTGAAGCTTCGCCCTCCTACGAGCAGTACTTC. This encodes CASSFEASPSYEQYF. The chain carries TRBV28 and TRBJ2-7; no definite D call. CDR3 length: 15 residues. V dropped 3 bases and J dropped 0 bases, with 12 bases sitting between them. Germline V gives CDR1 MDHEN, CDR2 SYDVKM.

The V call is TRBV5-5, the J call TRBJ2-7; TRBD2 aligns across 9 bases. Germline V gives CDR1 SGHKS, CDR2 YYEKEE (reference sequence). The CDR3 length is 15 residues. V trimming: 3 bases; J trimming: 0 bases; junction bases outside the gene matches: 4. CDR3 in amino acids: CASSSSGERSYEQYF. In nucleotides, the CDR3 is TGTGCCAGCAGCTCTAGCGGGGAACGCTCCTACGAGCAGTACTTC.

V gene TRBV9 combines with J gene TRBJ2-1; TRBD2 aligns across 8 bases. The CDR3 contains 16 residues. The germline CDR1 and CDR2 sequences are SGDLS and YYNGEE. The V gene end was trimmed by 2 bases and the J gene end by 4 bases; junction bases not matched to a gene: 8. The CDR3 DNA reads as TGTGCCAGCAGCGTTGGGACTAGGGAGTTATACAATGAGCAGTTCTTC. Its protein is CASSVGTRELYNEQFF.

The chain combines TRBV2 with TRBJ1-3; D not certain. Germline V gene data show CDR1 as SNHLY and CDR2 as FYNNEI. The CDR3 runs to 14 residues. Between the trimmed V and J ends, which lost 7 bases and 6 bases, there was a span of 16 bases. CDR3 region: CASNRLEGQNTIYF. CDR3 nucleotide sequence: TGTGCCAGCAACCGACTGGAAGGGCAAAACACCATATATTTT. The variable domain in full, completed from reference TRBV2 and TRBJ1-3, reads EPEVTQTPSHQVTQMGQEVILRCVPISNHLYFYWYRQILGQKVEFLVSFYNNEISEKSEIFDDQFSVERPDGSNFTLKIRSTKLEDSAMYFCASNRLEGQNTIYFGEGSWLTVV.

A remark on this clone: This CDR3 is also generated by other DNA sequences in the sample. The rearrangement links TRBV7-9 to TRBJ2-6; 7 positions match TRBD1. The CDR3 has 15 amino acids. The ends lost 5 bases at V and 2 bases at J; junction bases unmatched: 3. The germline V gene has CDR1 SEHNR and CDR2 FQNEAQ (reference sequence). CDR3 DNA: TGTGCCAGCAGCGGTACAGGGGCTGGGGCCAACGTCCTGACTTTC. Translation gives CASSGTGAGANVLTF.

A word on this clone: Additional DNA sequences in this sample encode the identical CDR3. This chain joins TRBV27 and TRBJ1-2; D is ambiguous. V dropped 2 bases and J dropped 3 bases, with 7 bases sitting between them. The CDR3 is 13 residues long. From germline, CDR1 is MNHEY and CDR2 SMNVEV (reference sequence). The CDR3: CASSLGVDYGYTF. In nucleotides, the CDR3 is TGTGCCAGCAGTTTAGGGGTTGACTATGGCTACACCTTC.

CDR3 coding DNA: TGCGCCAGCAGCCAAGGGACAGCTGGACTAGCGGGAGGGCCTACAGATACGCAGTATTTT. As protein: CASSQGTAGLAGGPTDTQYF. The chain has TRBV4-3 and TRBJ2-3; the match to TRBD2 covers 15 bases. V shed 1 base and J 3 bases; nucleotides not matched to a gene: 11. The CDR3 is 20 amino acids. Germline V CDR1 and CDR2: LGHNA, YSLEER.

The count of this clone is one. J is TRBJ2-2 and V is TRBV7-2; D may be TRBD2 (6 bases). V shed 6 bases and J shed 7 bases, with 18 bases lying between them. Germline CDR1 and CDR2: SGHTA and FQGNSA. The CDR3 runs to 15 residues. CDR3 residues: CASRRGGLPIGELFF. CDR3 bases: TGTGCCAGCAGGCGTGGGGGACTCCCGATCGGGGAGCTGTTTTTT.

Comment on this clone: Distinct nucleotide sequences in the sample also encode this CDR3. The chain combines TRBV19 with TRBJ2-7; the match to TRBD2 covers 10 bases. Germline CDR1 LNHDA, CDR2 SQIVND (reference sequence). There are 15 residues in the CDR3. Trimming took 4 bases from V and 0 from J; bases not matched to a gene: 3. The CDR3 DNA sequence: TGTGCCAGTAGTACCAGGACTAGCGGCTCCTACGAGCAGTACTTC. Encoded protein: CASSTRTSGSYEQYF.

A note on this clone: At the DNA level, this CDR3 is encoded by other sequences in the same sample as well. This sequence joins TRBV6-1 and TRBJ1-1; D might be TRBD1 (5 bases). This CDR3 has 13 residues. Between the trimmed V and J ends, which lost 3 bases and 1 base, there was a span of 6 bases. Germline V gene sequence: CDR1 MNHNS, CDR2 SASEGT. In nucleotides, the CDR3 is TGTGCCAGCAGTGAGAGGGGGAACACTGAAGCTTTCTTT. It codes for CASSERGNTEAFF.

The gene calls are TRBV11-2 and TRBJ1-4; unclear D gene. There are 14 residues in the CDR3. CDR1 and CDR2 (germline): SGHAT, FQNNGV. Trimming cost V 5 bases and J 0 bases, with 7 bases left between them. The DNA of the CDR3 is TGTGCCAGCAGCACACCCGCAACTAATGAAAAACTGTTTTTT. Protein: CASSTPATNEKLFF. Looking up the rest from reference TRBV11-2 and TRBJ1-4 gives the full variable domain: EAGVAQSPRYKIIEKRQSVAFWCNPISGHATLYWYQQILGQGPKLLIQFQNNGVVDDSQLPKDRFSAERLKGVDSTLKIQPAKLEDSAVYLCASSTPATNEKLFFGSGTQLSVL.

The chain uses TRBV28 and TRBJ1-5; no firm D call. V was clipped by 7 bases and J by 3 bases, with 16 bases between them. The CDR3 extends over 15 amino acids. The germline CDR1 and CDR2 sequences are MDHEN and SYDVKM. CDR3 DNA: TGTGCCAGCACCCCCGGAGAGGTTGACAATCAGCCCCAGCATTTT. Encoded protein: CASTPGEVDNQPQHF.

The rearrangement uses TRBV7-2 and TRBJ2-2; D unclear. From germline, CDR1 is SGHTA and CDR2 FQGNSA. Trimming took 1 base from V and 0 from J, leaving 6 bases between them. CDR3 length: 15 residues. The CDR3 DNA reads as TGTGCCAGCAGCTTAGTAGGATCGAACACCGGGGAGCTGTTTTTT. This gives the protein CASSLVGSNTGELFF.

The rearrangement links TRBV7-6 to TRBJ2-2, with D maybe TRBD1 (7 bases). Germline V gene data show CDR1 as SGHVS and CDR2 as FNYEAQ. Trimming removed 5 bases from V and 0 bases from J, with 13 bases in between. The CDR3 extends over 16 amino acids. This CDR3 reads CASSGGQGANTGELFF. The CDR3 nucleotides read TGTGCCAGCAGCGGGGGGCAGGGGGCGAACACCGGGGAGCTGTTTTTT.

The chain has TRBV19 and TRBJ1-4, with D tentatively TRBD1 (6 bases). The germline V gene encodes CDR1 LNHDA and CDR2 SQIVND (reference sequence). V shed 3 bases and J shed 8 bases, with 13 bases lying between them. The CDR3 is 14 amino acids. Written as DNA, the CDR3 is TGTGCCAGTAGTATCAGGGGATTGAGGGAAAAACTGTTTTTT. Translating gives CASSIRGLREKLFF.